Shown below are 18 T cell receptor beta chains from a single sample sequenced in a study of blood T cell repertoires in COVID-19. Sequencing was performed with immunoSEQ multiplex PCR; in TCRdb, only in-frame clones are kept and a portion is missing. The table shows approximately 190,000 clones, with about nine tenths occurring only once. Input material: peripheral blood. The receptors come from a man in his sixties or seventies with active or convalescent COVID-19.

The rearrangement joins TRBV5-1 to TRBJ2-3; possible D gene TRBD1, 6 bases. Trimming took 0 bases from V and 1 from J, leaving 12 bases between them. Germline CDR1 and CDR2: SGHRS and YFSETQ. The CDR3 covers 16 residues. The CDR3 DNA sequence: TGCGCCAGCAGCTTGGGGCAGGGGAGAGGCACAGATACGCAGTATTTT. Translation gives CASSLGQGRGTDTQYF.

In this sample, this clone turned up once. The V gene is TRBV27, the J gene TRBJ2-7; TRBD2 matches 12 bases. The germline CDR1 and CDR2 sequences are MNHEY and SMNVEV (reference sequence). This CDR3 spans 16 amino acids. J was trimmed by 3 bases and V by 4 bases; bases with no gene match: 7. The CDR3 region is CASSSASGRGFYEQYF. The CDR3 DNA reads TGTGCCAGCAGTTCCGCTAGCGGGAGGGGATTCTACGAGCAGTACTTC.

V is TRBV6-2 or TRBV6-3 and J is TRBJ1-2; maybe TRBD1 (5 bases). The V gene's germline CDR1 is MNHEY and CDR2 SVGEGT. V lost 5 bases and J lost 4, with 14 bases in between. This CDR3 is 14 amino acids long. CDR3 amino acids: CASSTPGTGYGYTF. In DNA form, the CDR3 reads TGTGCCAGCAGTACCCCCGGGACTGGCTATGGCTACACCTTC.

This clone was detected once. The CDR3 here is CASSPPGVYDSYGYTF. The CDR3 DNA is TGTGCCAGCTCACCACCGGGAGTATACGACTCCTATGGCTACACCTTC. The rearrangement joins TRBV18 to TRBJ1-2; D is ambiguous. Trimming stripped 0 bases from V and 4 bases from J, with 15 bases between. The CDR3 extends over 16 amino acids. Germline lookup yields CDR1 KGHSH and CDR2 LQKENI.

This chain joins TRBV29-1 and TRBJ1-2; perhaps TRBD1 as D (5 bases). There are 13 residues in the CDR3. The germline V gene encodes CDR1 SQVTM and CDR2 ANQGSEA. V lost 6 bases and J lost 5, with 16 bases in between. Written as DNA, the CDR3 is TGCAGCGTCCCCCAAGGGGCTAGGTATGGCTACACCTTC. Protein sequence: CSVPQGARYGYTF.

The count of this clone is one. The chain carries TRBV5-5 and TRBJ2-2; D is perhaps TRBD1 (5 bases). The CDR3 length is 17 residues. V was cut by 0 bases and J by 3 bases, with 15 bases left in between. Germline lookup yields CDR1 SGHKS and CDR2 YYEKEE (reference sequence). CDR3 sequence: CASSLDLAGQHTGELFF. The DNA of the CDR3 is TGTGCCAGCAGCTTGGATTTGGCAGGGCAGCACACCGGGGAGCTGTTTTTT.

This chain uses TRBV19 with TRBJ2-2, with TRBD1 identical over 11 bases. The CDR3 runs to 13 residues. After removal of 10 bases from V and 5 bases from J, the junction contained 3 bases not matched to a gene. The germline V gene encodes CDR1 LNHDA and CDR2 SQIVND (reference sequence). The CDR3 protein is CATRDRGTGELFF. The DNA for the CDR3 is TGTGCCACAAGGGACAGGGGGACCGGGGAGCTGTTTTTT.

The genes are TRBV29-1 and TRBJ1-4, with TRBD1 identical over 8 bases. Germline assignment: CDR1 SQVTM and CDR2 ANQGSEA. V shed 6 bases and J 4 bases; nucleotides not matched to a gene: 4. This CDR3 comprises 13 residues. CDR3 in amino acids: CSVRGQGNEKLFF. Here the CDR3 DNA reads TGCAGCGTGCGAGGACAGGGTAATGAAAAACTGTTTTTT. Filled out from reference TRBV29-1 and TRBJ1-4, the complete variable domain reads SAVISQKPSRDICQRGTSLTIQCQVDSQVTMMFWYRQQPGQSLTLIATANQGSEATYESGFVIDKFPISRPNLTFSTLTVSNMSPEDSSIYLCSVRGQGNEKLFFGSGTQLSVL.

The chain has TRBV6-6 and TRBJ2-7; TRBD1 aligns across 9 bases. J lost 4 bases, V lost 2 bases, and 6 bases had no gene match. Germline values: CDR1 MNHNY, CDR2 SVGAGI (reference sequence). This CDR3 contains 15 residues. CDR3 loop: CASSYRTGVKYEQYF. DNA for the CDR3: TGTGCCAGCAGTTACAGGACAGGGGTGAAGTACGAGCAGTACTTC.

This clone was picked up one time. V and J are TRBV10-1 and TRBJ1-2, with D possibly TRBD1 on 5 matching bases. Germline V lookup: CDR1 WNHNN, CDR2 SYGVQD (reference sequence). The V gene lost 0 bases and the J gene lost 3 bases, with 5 bases spanning the gap. CDR3 length: 13 residues. Written as DNA, the CDR3 is TGCGCCAGCAGTGAGTCAGGGGACTATGGCTACACCTTC. As protein: CASSESGDYGYTF.

This chain links TRBV4-1 with TRBJ1-6; TRBD1 agrees at 8 bases. J gave up 9 bases and V 1 base, and 8 bases lay outside the gene matches. The germline CDR1 and CDR2 sequences are MGHRA and YSYEKL. The CDR3 contains 16 residues. The CDR3 DNA follows: TGCGCCAGCAGCCAAGGGGACAGGACCCTAGGTTCACCCCTCCACTTT. Translated, it gives CASSQGDRTLGSPLHF.

The rearrangement joins TRBV28 to TRBJ2-7; TRBD1 matches 8 bases. This CDR3 comprises 12 residues. V dropped 7 bases and J dropped 7; count of bases not matched to a gene: 6. Germline V gives CDR1 MDHEN, CDR2 SYDVKM. The CDR3 DNA is TGTGCCAGCAACCAGGGGGCGCGGGAGCAGTACTTC. Translated, it gives CASNQGAREQYF.

This clone has just a few counts. The chain is built from TRBV19 and TRBJ2-1; 11 bases fit TRBD2. V shed 3 bases, J shed 9 bases, and the junction held 4 bases outside the gene matches. The CDR3 totals 14 residues. Germline CDR1 LNHDA, CDR2 SQIVND (reference sequence). The CDR3 DNA follows: TGTGCCAGTAGTATGAAACTAGCGGGGGTTGAGCAGTTCTTC. Translation gives CASSMKLAGVEQFF.

In DNA, the CDR3 is TGTGCCAGCAGTGAAGCCAGGGGCAGCTATGGCTACACCTTC. Its translation is CASSEARGSYGYTF. The V call is TRBV2, the J call TRBJ1-2; possibly TRBD1 for D (6 bases). Trimming stripped 0 bases from V and 4 bases from J, with 9 bases between. From germline, CDR1 is SNHLY and CDR2 FYNNEI. CDR3 size: 14 residues. Together with reference TRBV2 and TRBJ1-2, the CDR3 gives the full variable domain: EPEVTQTPSHQVTQMGQEVILRCVPISNHLYFYWYRQILGQKVEFLVSFYNNEISEKSEIFDDQFSVERPDGSNFTLKIRSTKLEDSAMYFCASSEARGSYGYTFGSGTRLTVV.

This clone was seen once. The chain carries TRBV18 and TRBJ2-3; maybe TRBD2 (6 bases). Trimming removed 1 base from V and 4 bases from J, with 12 bases in between. The CDR3 runs 15 residues. Germline V gene lookup returns CDR1 KGHSH and CDR2 LQKENI. This chain's CDR3 is CASSPLGREADTQYF. Here the CDR3 DNA reads TGTGCCAGCTCACCACTGGGCAGGGAGGCAGATACGCAGTATTTT.

This clone was recorded only once. The chain links TRBV27 to TRBJ2-2; D remains unclear. Trimming cost V 6 bases and J 3 bases, with 8 bases left between them. From germline, CDR1 is MNHEY and CDR2 SMNVEV (reference sequence). The CDR3 runs to 13 residues. The CDR3 nucleotides read TGTGCCAGCAGGGCTCTGCACACCGGGGAGCTGTTTTTT. This encodes CASRALHTGELFF.

This clone was found a few times. The chain carries TRBV6-2 or TRBV6-3 and TRBJ1-5, with a weak D call TRBD1 (6 bases). The CDR3 runs to 16 residues. Germline lookup yields CDR1 MNHEY and CDR2 SVGEGT. V shed 5 bases and J shed 4 bases, with 18 bases lying between them. In DNA form, the CDR3 reads TGTGCCAGCAGTCCCTCCCAGGGGACCCAAAATCAGCCCCAGCATTTT. Amino acids: CASSPSQGTQNQPQHF.

This chain connects TRBV20-1 to TRBJ2-4; 7 bases are a match to TRBD2. CDR3 length equals 12 residues. Trimming took 3 bases from V and 8 from J; bases not matched to a gene: 4. From germline, CDR1 is DFQATT and CDR2 SNEGSKA (reference sequence). Here the CDR3 DNA reads TGCAGTGCTAGTGTAGGGAGGGACATTCAGTACTTC. It is translated as CSASVGRDIQYF.